The rows below give T cell receptor beta chains drawn from one sample of a study of radiotherapy plus CTLA-4 blockade in lung cancer. Generated by immunoSEQ multiplex PCR, the TCRdb table keeps only in-frame clones and is missing some. The sample carries 70,000 to 90,000 clones, 70% to 85% recorded once. Sequencing used peripheral blood, obtained from a patient treated with radiotherapy plus ipilimumab. These receptors were collected from a human donor with non-small cell lung cancer who had stable disease on radiotherapy plus ipilimumab. CDR3s include the opening cysteine and the closing phenylalanine or tryptophan. The D gene is left open where the match is weak. Some rows have no size entry. The others give once, few or many, or a class for an expanded clone.

d_gene: -; abundance: -; j_gene: TRBJ2-1; v_gene: TRBV5-1; CDR3nt: TGCGCCAGCAGCTTGGTTGATGAGCAGTTCTTC; CDR3aa: CASSLVDEQFF
d_gene: TRBD1; abundance: -; j_gene: TRBJ2-1; v_gene: TRBV15; CDR3nt: TGTGCCACCAGTCGAATCGGACAGGGTGATAATGAGCAGTTCTTC; CDR3aa: CATSRIGQGDNEQFF
d_gene: TRBD2; abundance: -; j_gene: TRBJ2-3; v_gene: TRBV5-1; CDR3nt: TGCGCCAGCAGTTCCGGGACTAGCGGGGGCCGCCGAAAACTCACAGATACGCAGTATTTT; CDR3aa: CASSSGTSGGRRKLTDTQYF
d_gene: -; abundance: -; j_gene: TRBJ2-7; v_gene: TRBV6-5; CDR3nt: TGTGCCAGCAGTTACGCTCAGGAGCAGTACTTC; CDR3aa: CASSYAQEQYF
d_gene: -; abundance: -; j_gene: TRBJ2-6; v_gene: TRBV7-3; CDR3nt: TGTGCCAGCAGCCACAACAGGGCTGGGGCCAACGTCCTGACTTTC; CDR3aa: CASSHNRAGANVLTF
d_gene: -; abundance: once; j_gene: TRBJ2-7; v_gene: TRBV27; CDR3nt: TGTGCCAGCAGTTTATTTCCCGGGGTTCAGTACGAGCAGTACTTC; CDR3aa: CASSLFPGVQYEQYF
d_gene: -; abundance: -; j_gene: TRBJ1-1; v_gene: TRBV7-8; CDR3nt: TGTGCCAGCAGCCTGAGGACGGACATGAACACTGAAGCTTTCTTT; CDR3aa: CASSLRTDMNTEAFF
d_gene: -; abundance: -; j_gene: TRBJ1-3; v_gene: TRBV18; CDR3nt: TGTGCCAGCTATACATCAGCCCCGGGAAGGGACGGAAACACCATATATTTT; CDR3aa: CASYTSAPGRDGNTIYF
d_gene: -; abundance: -; j_gene: TRBJ1-1; v_gene: TRBV10-1; CDR3nt: TGCGCCAGCAGTGACGGCGGGAACACTGAAGCTTTCTTT; CDR3aa: CASSDGGNTEAFF
d_gene: TRBD2; abundance: -; j_gene: TRBJ2-3; v_gene: TRBV28; CDR3nt: TGTGCCAGCACCGGGGCGGGAGGTAGGAGAGATACGCAGTATTTT; CDR3aa: CASTGAGGRRDTQYF
d_gene: TRBD1; abundance: -; j_gene: TRBJ2-3; v_gene: TRBV5-6; CDR3nt: TGTGCCAGCAGCTTGGGGGACAGTAGGAATACGCAGTATTTT; CDR3aa: CASSLGDSRNTQYF
d_gene: TRBD2; abundance: -; j_gene: TRBJ2-5; v_gene: TRBV7-3; CDR3nt: TGTGCCAGCAGCCCGAGACTAGCGGACCGACAAGAGACCCAGTACTTC; CDR3aa: CASSPRLADRQETQYF
d_gene: TRBD2; abundance: -; j_gene: TRBJ2-1; v_gene: TRBV30; CDR3nt: TGTGCCTGGAGTGTGGGTAGCGGGGACCTCAATGAGCAGTTCTTC; CDR3aa: CAWSVGSGDLNEQFF
d_gene: TRBD1; abundance: once; j_gene: TRBJ2-7; v_gene: TRBV28; CDR3nt: TGTGCTTCAGCGACAGGGACAGAAGTCTACGAGCAGTACTTC; CDR3aa: CASATGTEVYEQYF
d_gene: TRBD2; abundance: -; j_gene: TRBJ2-1; v_gene: TRBV27; CDR3nt: TGTGCCAGCAGCCCTGGGACTAGCGGGAGGTCCAGCTCCTACAATGAGCAGTTCTTC; CDR3aa: CASSPGTSGRSSSYNEQFF
d_gene: -; abundance: -; j_gene: TRBJ1-1; v_gene: TRBV7-9; CDR3nt: TGTGCCAGCAGCTTAGAATTAGAGGACAGACTGAACACTGAAGCTTTCTTT; CDR3aa: CASSLELEDRLNTEAFF
d_gene: TRBD1; abundance: -; j_gene: TRBJ2-3; v_gene: TRBV2; CDR3nt: TGTGCCAGCAGAGGGCTACAGGGGACCACAGATACGCAGTATTTT; CDR3aa: CASRGLQGTTDTQYF
d_gene: -; abundance: -; j_gene: TRBJ2-3; v_gene: TRBV6-5; CDR3nt: TGTGCCAGCAGTAGGGGCGGGAGCACAGATACGCAGTATTTT; CDR3aa: CASSRGGSTDTQYF